What follows is one TCR beta chain and its context. The antigen remains unidentified. V lost 0 bases, J lost 2 bases, and 10 bases lay in between. Germline assignment: CDR1 MNHNY and CDR2 SVGAGI (reference sequence). The CDR3 consists of 15 residues. Though probably carrying unrecorded immune exposures, donors were nominally healthy at sampling. In the PCR, 60 Vbeta and 13 Jbeta primers were used. The data were produced by immunoSEQ multiplex PCR, yet TCRdb's version contains in-frame clones alone and is incomplete. The table records 170,000 or so clones, over 70% of them present only once. The sample belongs to a study of cytomegalovirus exposure and HLA in healthy donors. Across the whole study: The study's early data release held approximately 91 million unique TCRs from HLA-typed donors. Whole-study results and caveats: Researchers counted around 170 TCR beta chains as cytomegalovirus-associated. Later analysis indicated greater clonal expansion among HLA-associated TCR beta chains than among equally common other chains.

The source of this sequence is a woman in her fifties or sixties in good health and CMV-seropositive. The rearrangement links TRBV6-6 to TRBJ1-2; D uncertain. Material for sequencing was PBMCs. CDR3 nucleotides: TGTGCCAGCAGTTACTCACACAGCTCCAACTATGGCTACACCTTC. Its protein product is CASSYSHSSNYGYTF.